The next 7 T cell receptor beta chains were all read from a single sample in a study of blood T cell repertoires in COVID-19. Data came from immunoSEQ multiplex PCR; TCRdb stores just in-frame clones and leaves some out. The table shows approximately 100,000 clones, with roughly 80% occurring only once. The specimen sequenced was peripheral blood. The receptors originated from a man aged 65 to 79 with active or convalescent COVID-19.

This rearrangement joins TRBV18 to TRBJ1-5; D might be TRBD1 (5 bases). Looked up from germline, CDR1 is KGHSH and CDR2 is LQKENI. The V and J ends lost 1 base and 4 bases respectively, with 17 bases between them. The CDR3 has 17 amino acids. Here the CDR3 reads CASSPRRDSLVNQPQHF. DNA of the CDR3: TGTGCCAGCTCACCACGCAGAGACAGTCTAGTTAATCAGCCCCAGCATTTT. Drawing the rest from reference TRBV18 and TRBJ1-5, the complete variable domain is NAGVMQNPRHLVRRRGQEARLRCSPMKGHSHVYWYRQLPEEGLKFMVYLQKENIIDESGMPKERFSAEFPKEGPSILRIQQVVRGDSAAYFCASSPRRDSLVNQPQHFGDGTRLSIL.

The rearrangement links TRBV5-1 to TRBJ2-3; 11 nucleotides agree with TRBD2. Trimming cost V 1 base and J 4 bases; bases outside gene matches: 8. The length of the CDR3 is 17 residues. CDR1 is SGHRS, CDR2 YFSETQ, per germline. Here the CDR3 reads CASSLSPGTSGSDTQYF. The CDR3 bases are TGCGCCAGCAGCTTGTCCCCTGGGACTAGCGGATCAGATACGCAGTATTTT.

This clone was seen a handful of times. V gene TRBV6-6 combines with J gene TRBJ2-7; weak D call: TRBD1 (5 bases). The germline V gene encodes CDR1 MNHNY and CDR2 SVGAGI (reference sequence). Deletions cut 2 bases from V and 0 bases from J, with 8 bases between. This CDR3 region has 14 residues. CDR3: CASSYGQYSYEQYF. CDR3 nucleotide sequence: TGTGCCAGCAGTTACGGACAATACTCCTACGAGCAGTACTTC.

The genes are TRBV28 and TRBJ1-5, with D perhaps matching TRBD1 (6 bases). V lost 6 bases and J lost 6, with 12 bases in between. This CDR3 comprises 13 residues. The V gene's germline CDR1 is MDHEN and CDR2 SYDVKM. The CDR3: CASSLLRGQPQHF. The CDR3 bases are TGTGCCAGCAGCCTTCTCAGGGGTCAGCCCCAGCATTTT. Together with reference TRBV28 and TRBJ1-5, the CDR3 gives the full variable domain: DVKVTQSSRYLVKRTGEKVFLECVQDMDHENMFWYRQDPGLGLRLIYFSYDVKMKEKGDIPEGYSVSREKKERFSLILESASTNQTSMYLCASSLLRGQPQHFGDGTRLSIL.

Concerning this clone itself: At one end, the junction sequence differs from germline, possibly due to a read error. The genes are TRBV12-5 and TRBJ2-5, with unresolved D. The germline V gene encodes CDR1 LGHNT and CDR2 FRNRAP. The length of the CDR3 is 11 residues. The CDR3 loop is CASGLGGVPDF. In DNA, the CDR3 is TGTGCTAGTGGTTTGGGAGGTGTTCCGGACTTC.

This chain links TRBV5-4 with TRBJ2-7, with 10 bases identical to TRBD2. The CDR3 covers 15 residues. V shed 5 bases, J shed 2 bases, and the junction held 7 bases outside the gene matches. Germline CDR1 SGHNT, CDR2 YYREEE (reference sequence). The CDR3 coding sequence is TGTGCCAGCAGACAAGGACTAGCGGATACCTACGAGCAGTACTTC. Protein product: CASRQGLADTYEQYF.

This sequence joins TRBV5-5 and TRBJ1-2, with unresolved D. The V and J ends lost 3 bases and 4 bases respectively, with 13 bases between them. This CDR3 has 14 amino acids. The germline V gene encodes CDR1 SGHKS and CDR2 YYEKEE (reference sequence). The CDR3 sequence is CASSWGVEGYGYTF. The CDR3 DNA reads TGTGCCAGCAGCTGGGGAGTGGAGGGCTATGGCTACACCTTC.